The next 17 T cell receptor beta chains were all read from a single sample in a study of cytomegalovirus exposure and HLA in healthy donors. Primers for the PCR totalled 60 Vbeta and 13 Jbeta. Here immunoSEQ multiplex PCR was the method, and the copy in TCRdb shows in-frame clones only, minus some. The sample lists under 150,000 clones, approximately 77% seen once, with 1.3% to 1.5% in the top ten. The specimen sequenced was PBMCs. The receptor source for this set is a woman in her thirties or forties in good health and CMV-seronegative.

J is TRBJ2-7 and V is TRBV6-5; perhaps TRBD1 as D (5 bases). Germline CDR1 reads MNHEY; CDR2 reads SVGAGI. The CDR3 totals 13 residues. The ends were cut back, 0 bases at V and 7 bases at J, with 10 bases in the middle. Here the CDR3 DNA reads TGTGCCAGCAGTTACTCGGGGCCGCGGGAGCAGTACTTC. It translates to CASSYSGPREQYF.

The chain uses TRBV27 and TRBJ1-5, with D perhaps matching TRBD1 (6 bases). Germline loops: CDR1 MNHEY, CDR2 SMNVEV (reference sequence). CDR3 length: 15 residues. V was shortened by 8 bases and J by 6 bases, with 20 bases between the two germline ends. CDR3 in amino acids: CASQRSGVLSQPQHF. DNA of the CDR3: TGTGCCAGCCAGAGATCAGGGGTGTTAAGTCAGCCCCAGCATTTT.

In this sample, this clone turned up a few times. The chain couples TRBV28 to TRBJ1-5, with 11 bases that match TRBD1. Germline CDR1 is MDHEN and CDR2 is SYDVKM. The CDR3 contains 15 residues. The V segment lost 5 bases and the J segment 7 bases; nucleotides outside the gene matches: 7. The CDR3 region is CASSVGQGARQPQHF. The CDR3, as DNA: TGTGCCAGCAGTGTTGGACAGGGGGCGAGGCAGCCCCAGCATTTT. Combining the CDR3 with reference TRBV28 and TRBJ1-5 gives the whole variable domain DVKVTQSSRYLVKRTGEKVFLECVQDMDHENMFWYRQDPGLGLRLIYFSYDVKMKEKGDIPEGYSVSREKKERFSLILESASTNQTSMYLCASSVGQGARQPQHFGDGTRLSIL.

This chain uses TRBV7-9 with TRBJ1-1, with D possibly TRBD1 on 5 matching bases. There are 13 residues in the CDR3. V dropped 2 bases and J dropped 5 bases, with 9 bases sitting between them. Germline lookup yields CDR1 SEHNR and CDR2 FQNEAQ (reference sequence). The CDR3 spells CASSLSTATEAFF. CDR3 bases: TGTGCCAGCAGCTTATCGACAGCAACTGAAGCTTTCTTT. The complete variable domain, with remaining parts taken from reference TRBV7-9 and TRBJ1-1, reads DTGVSQNPRHKITKRGQNVTFRCDPISEHNRLYWYRQTLGQGPEFLTYFQNEAQLEKSRLLSDRFSAERPKGSFSTLEIQRTEQGDSAMYLCASSLSTATEAFFGQGTRLTVV.

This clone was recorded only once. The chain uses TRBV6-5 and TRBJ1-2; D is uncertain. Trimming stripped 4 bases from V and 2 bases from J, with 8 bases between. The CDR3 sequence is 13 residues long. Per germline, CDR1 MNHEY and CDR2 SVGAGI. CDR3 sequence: CASSWARNYGYTF. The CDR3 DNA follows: TGTGCCAGCAGTTGGGCCAGGAACTATGGCTACACCTTC.

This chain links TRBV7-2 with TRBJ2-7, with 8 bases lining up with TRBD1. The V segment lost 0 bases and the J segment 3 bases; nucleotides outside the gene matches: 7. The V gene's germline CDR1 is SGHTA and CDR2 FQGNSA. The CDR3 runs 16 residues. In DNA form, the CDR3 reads TGTGCCAGCAGCTTAGCGCCCGGACAGGGTGACTACGAGCAGTACTTC. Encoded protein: CASSLAPGQGDYEQYF.

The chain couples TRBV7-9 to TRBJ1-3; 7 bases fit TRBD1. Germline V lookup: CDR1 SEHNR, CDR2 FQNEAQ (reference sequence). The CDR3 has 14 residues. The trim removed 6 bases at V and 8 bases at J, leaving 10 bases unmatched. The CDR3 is CASSQTGFVDTIYF. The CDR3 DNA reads TGTGCCAGCAGTCAGACAGGGTTTGTTGACACCATATATTTT.

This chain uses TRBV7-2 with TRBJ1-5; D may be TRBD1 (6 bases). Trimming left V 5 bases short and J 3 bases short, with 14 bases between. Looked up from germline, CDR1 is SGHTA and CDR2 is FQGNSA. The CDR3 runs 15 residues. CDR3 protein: CASSPDSNPNQPQHF. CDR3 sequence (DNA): TGTGCCAGCAGCCCGGACAGTAATCCCAATCAGCCCCAGCATTTT.

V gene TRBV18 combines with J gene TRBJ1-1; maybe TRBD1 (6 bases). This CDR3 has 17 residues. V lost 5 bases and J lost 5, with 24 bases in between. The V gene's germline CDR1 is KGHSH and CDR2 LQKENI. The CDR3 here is CASSSLPGQGRGTEAFF. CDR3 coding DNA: TGTGCCAGCTCATCACTTCCGGGGCAGGGGAGGGGGACTGAAGCTTTCTTT.

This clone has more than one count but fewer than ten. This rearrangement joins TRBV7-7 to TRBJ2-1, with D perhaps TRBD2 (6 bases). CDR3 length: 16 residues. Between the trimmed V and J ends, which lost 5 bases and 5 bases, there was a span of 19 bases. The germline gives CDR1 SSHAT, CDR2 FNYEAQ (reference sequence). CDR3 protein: CASSRGPGLNNNEQFF. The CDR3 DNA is TGTGCCAGCAGCCGGGGACCGGGACTTAACAACAATGAGCAGTTCTTC.

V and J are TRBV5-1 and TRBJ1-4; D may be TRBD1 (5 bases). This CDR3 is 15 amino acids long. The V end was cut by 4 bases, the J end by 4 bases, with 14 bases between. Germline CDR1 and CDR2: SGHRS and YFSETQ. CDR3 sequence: CASSLSGGFNEKLFF. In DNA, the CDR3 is TGCGCCAGCAGCCTCTCGGGGGGTTTTAATGAAAAACTGTTTTTT.

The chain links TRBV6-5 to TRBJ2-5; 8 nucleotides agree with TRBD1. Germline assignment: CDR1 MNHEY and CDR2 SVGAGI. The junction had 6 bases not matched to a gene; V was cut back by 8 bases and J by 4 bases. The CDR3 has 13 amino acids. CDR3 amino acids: CASQTGDVETQYF. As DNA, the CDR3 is TGTGCCAGCCAGACAGGGGATGTAGAGACCCAGTACTTC.

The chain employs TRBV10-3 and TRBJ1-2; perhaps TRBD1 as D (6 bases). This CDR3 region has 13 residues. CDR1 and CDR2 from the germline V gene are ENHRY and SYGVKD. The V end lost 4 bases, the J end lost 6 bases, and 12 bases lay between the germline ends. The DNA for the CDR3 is TGTGCCATCAGTGCAGGACAGCACGATGGCTACACCTTC. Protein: CAISAGQHDGYTF.

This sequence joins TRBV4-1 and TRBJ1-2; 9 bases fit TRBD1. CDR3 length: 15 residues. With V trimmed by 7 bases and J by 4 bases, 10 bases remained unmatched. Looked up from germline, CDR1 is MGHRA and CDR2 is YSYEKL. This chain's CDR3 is CASTQWDRDSYGYTF. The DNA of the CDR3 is TGCGCCAGCACCCAGTGGGACAGGGACAGCTATGGCTACACCTTC.

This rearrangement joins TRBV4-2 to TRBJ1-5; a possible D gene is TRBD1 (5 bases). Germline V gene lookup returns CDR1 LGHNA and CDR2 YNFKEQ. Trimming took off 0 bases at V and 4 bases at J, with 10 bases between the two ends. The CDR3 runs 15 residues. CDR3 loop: CASSQDPQGNQPQHF. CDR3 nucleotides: TGTGCCAGCAGCCAAGATCCCCAGGGTAATCAGCCCCAGCATTTT.

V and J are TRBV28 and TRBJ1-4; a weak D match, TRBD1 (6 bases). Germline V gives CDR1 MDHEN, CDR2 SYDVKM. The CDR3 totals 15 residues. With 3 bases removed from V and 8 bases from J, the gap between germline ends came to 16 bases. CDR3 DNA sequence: TGTGCCAGCAGTTTCGGCCAGGGGATTGGAGAAAAACTGTTTTTT. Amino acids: CASSFGQGIGEKLFF.

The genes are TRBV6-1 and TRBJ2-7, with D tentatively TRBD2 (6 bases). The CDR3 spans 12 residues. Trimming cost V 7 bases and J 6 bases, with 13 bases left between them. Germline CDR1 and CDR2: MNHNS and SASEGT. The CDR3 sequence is CASNRNGGEQYF. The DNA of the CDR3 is TGTGCCAGCAATCGAAACGGGGGCGAGCAGTACTTC.